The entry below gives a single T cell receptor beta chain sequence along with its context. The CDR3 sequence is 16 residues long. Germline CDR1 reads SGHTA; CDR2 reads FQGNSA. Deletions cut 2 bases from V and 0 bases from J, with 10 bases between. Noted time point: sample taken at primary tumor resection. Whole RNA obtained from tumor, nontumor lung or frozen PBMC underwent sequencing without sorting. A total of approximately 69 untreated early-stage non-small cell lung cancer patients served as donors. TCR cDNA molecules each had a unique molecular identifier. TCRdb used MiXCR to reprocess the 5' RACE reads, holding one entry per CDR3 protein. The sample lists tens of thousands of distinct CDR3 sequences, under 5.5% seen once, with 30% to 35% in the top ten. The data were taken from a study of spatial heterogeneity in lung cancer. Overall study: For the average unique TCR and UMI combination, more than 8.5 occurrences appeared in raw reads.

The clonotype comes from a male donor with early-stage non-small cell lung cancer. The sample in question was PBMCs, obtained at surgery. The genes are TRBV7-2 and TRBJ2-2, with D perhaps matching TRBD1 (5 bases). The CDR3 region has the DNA TGTGCCAGCAGCTTATGGCAGGGCGCGAACACCGGGGAGCTGTTTTTT. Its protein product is CASSLWQGANTGELFF.